This T cell receptor beta chain was observed in a study of blood T cell repertoires in COVID-19. V lost 3 bases to trimming and J lost 5 bases; unmatched junction nucleotides: 5. Per the germline V gene, CDR1 is SGHRS and CDR2 is YFSETQ. This CDR3 comprises 15 residues. In the original workflow: Estimated nucleated cell counts came from reference gene primer amplification. Clones were sequenced by immunoSEQ multiplex PCR, and TCRdb holds only the in-frame ones, with some missing. V, J and clone size are taken as reported in that table, and D and trimming were inferred from the DNA itself. Among under 200,000 clones listed, nearly 90% were seen once.

The clonotype comes from a man aged 60 to 75 with active or convalescent COVID-19. Sequenced input: peripheral blood. The gene calls are TRBV5-1 and TRBJ2-2, with TRBD1 identical over 9 bases. CDR3 in DNA: TGCGCCAGCAGCTATCGGACAGGGGCGACCGGGGAGCTGTTTTTT. It is translated as CASSYRTGATGELFF.